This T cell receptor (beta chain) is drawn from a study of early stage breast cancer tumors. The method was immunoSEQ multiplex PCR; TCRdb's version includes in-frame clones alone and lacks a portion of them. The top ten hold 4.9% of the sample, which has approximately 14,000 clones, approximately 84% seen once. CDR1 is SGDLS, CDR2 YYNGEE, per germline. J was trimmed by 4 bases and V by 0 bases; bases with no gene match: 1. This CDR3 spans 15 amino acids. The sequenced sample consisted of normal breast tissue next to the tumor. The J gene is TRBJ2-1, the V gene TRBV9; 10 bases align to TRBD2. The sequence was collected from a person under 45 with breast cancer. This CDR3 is CASSVGTSGYNEQFF. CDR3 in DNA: TGTGCCAGCAGCGTAGGGACTAGCGGTTACAATGAGCAGTTCTTC.